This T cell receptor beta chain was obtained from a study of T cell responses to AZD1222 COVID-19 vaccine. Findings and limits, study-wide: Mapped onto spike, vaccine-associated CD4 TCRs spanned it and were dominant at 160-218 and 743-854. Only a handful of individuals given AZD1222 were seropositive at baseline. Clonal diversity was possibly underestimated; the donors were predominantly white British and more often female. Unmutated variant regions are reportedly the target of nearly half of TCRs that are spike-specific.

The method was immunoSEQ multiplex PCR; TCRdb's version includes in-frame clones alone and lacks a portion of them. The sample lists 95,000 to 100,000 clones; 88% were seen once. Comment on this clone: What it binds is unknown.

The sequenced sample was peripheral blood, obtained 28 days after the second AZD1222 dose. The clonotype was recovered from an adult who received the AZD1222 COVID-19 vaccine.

The CDR3 here is CASSLDSVWTGELFF. DNA for the CDR3: TGTGCCAGCAGCTTGGACAGCGTGTGGACCGGGGAGCTGTTTTTT. The J gene is TRBJ2-2, the V gene TRBV5-4; no clear D gene. Trimming shortened V by 0 bases and J by 5 bases, and 11 bases separated the two germline ends. This CDR3 comprises 15 residues. Looked up from germline, CDR1 is SGHNT and CDR2 is YYREEE (reference sequence). The full variable domain, its missing parts supplied by reference TRBV5-4 and TRBJ2-2, is ETGVTQSPTHLIKTRGQQVTLRCSSQSGHNTVSWYQQALGQGPQFIFQYYREEENGRGNFPPRFSGLQFPNYSSELNVNALELDDSALYLCASSLDSVWTGELFFGEGSRLTVL.